One and the same sample provided the 10 T cell receptor beta chains below, sequenced in a study of blood T cells in healthy people across ages. Primed by a sample-barcoded 5' primer and a J-beta primer mix, a second PCR proceeded for about 7 to 11 cycles. In TCRdb, the 5' RACE reads were re-called with MiXCR into one record per CDR3 protein. The sample comprises a few hundred thousand distinct CDR3 sequences, roughly a quarter of which are singletons, and over 3.5% rests with the top ten. The sample was also reused in another study, on T cells of mothers and their children.

Sequencing was performed on blood. Receptors were obtained from a boy aged 2 to 10 in good health.

The sample holds a few counts of this clonotype. The V and J genes are TRBV9 and TRBJ2-1; no firm D call. The CDR3 runs 15 residues. The V end lost 0 bases, the J end lost 0 bases, and 7 bases lay between the germline ends. Germline V gene sequence: CDR1 SGDLS, CDR2 YYNGEE. CDR3 sequence reads: CASSVGASSYNEQFF. The CDR3 nucleotides read TGTGCCAGCAGCGTAGGAGCGAGCTCCTACAATGAGCAGTTCTTC.

V usage is TRBV5-6 and J usage is TRBJ1-2; TRBD1 might be the D (6 bases). V lost 4 bases and J lost 3, with 13 bases in between. The CDR3 consists of 14 residues. Germline V CDR1 and CDR2: SGHDT, YYEEEE. The CDR3 here is CASSTGFWDYGYTF. In DNA form, the CDR3 reads TGTGCCAGCAGCACAGGGTTCTGGGACTATGGCTACACCTTC.

There are a few counts of this clonotype. This chain's CDR3 is CASSDDRGPYGYTF. Written as DNA, the CDR3 is TGTGCCAGCAGTGATGACAGGGGACCCTATGGCTACACCTTC. The chain is built from TRBV2 and TRBJ1-2, with 8 bases matching TRBD1. V shed 3 bases and J 4 bases; nucleotides not matched to a gene: 4. The germline V gene has CDR1 SNHLY and CDR2 FYNNEI. The CDR3 extends over 14 amino acids.

This clonotype was observed a few times. This sequence joins TRBV6-6 and TRBJ2-1; TRBD1 might be the D (6 bases). The CDR3 has 15 amino acids. The V gene's germline CDR1 is MNHNY and CDR2 SVGAGI (reference sequence). Trimming removed 8 bases from V and 8 bases from J, with 22 bases in between. The CDR3 nucleotides are TGTGCCAGCTCCCCCCCCAGGGGTTTCGGGCATGAGCAGTTCTTC. The encoded protein is CASSPPRGFGHEQFF.

This chain connects TRBV6-2 or TRBV6-3 to TRBJ1-5; the D is unclear. CDR1 is MNHEY, CDR2 SVGEGT, per germline. The CDR3 spans 15 residues. The V end lost 6 bases, the J end lost 2 bases, and 14 bases lay between the germline ends. CDR3: CASRPGSRGNQPQHF. The DNA for the CDR3 is TGTGCCAGCAGGCCGGGCTCCCGGGGCAATCAGCCCCAGCATTTT.

This chain uses TRBV7-2 with TRBJ2-7; the D gene is possibly TRBD2 (5 bases). Germline CDR1 reads SGHTA; CDR2 reads FQGNSA. V lost 4 bases, J lost 3 bases, and 13 bases lay in between. The length of the CDR3 is 14 residues. CDR3 protein: CASSSGMGSYEQYF. The CDR3, as DNA: TGTGCCAGCAGCTCCGGTATGGGGAGCTACGAGCAGTACTTC.

This clonotype was observed a few times. The chain combines TRBV5-1 with TRBJ1-1; no clear D. Per germline, CDR1 SGHRS and CDR2 YFSETQ. CDR3 length equals 10 residues. The V gene lost 6 bases and the J gene lost 6 bases, with 6 bases spanning the gap. CDR3 residues: CASTGPEAFF. CDR3 coding DNA: TGCGCCAGCACCGGACCTGAAGCTTTCTTT.

This chain joins TRBV2 and TRBJ2-1; TRBD2 matches at 9 bases. Germline CDR1 reads SNHLY; CDR2 reads FYNNEI. The CDR3 covers 14 residues. Trimming cost V 8 bases and J 4 bases; bases outside gene matches: 6. The CDR3 DNA reads as TGTGCCAGCTTCCGAGCGGGGGGATACAATGAGCAGTTCTTC. It codes for CASFRAGGYNEQFF.

J is TRBJ2-1 and V is TRBV5-1; the match to TRBD2 covers 14 bases. V lost 3 bases, J lost 12 bases, and 8 bases stayed unmatched. The CDR3 contains 15 residues. The germline V gene encodes CDR1 SGHRS and CDR2 YFSETQ. The CDR3 sequence: CASSSRLAGGMLQFF. The CDR3 nucleotides are TGCGCCAGCAGCTCGCGACTAGCGGGAGGGATGTTGCAGTTCTTC.

The chain is built from TRBV5-1 and TRBJ2-5; 8 bases fit TRBD2. The J call may be faulty, since TRBJ2-1 better matches the DNA end. The CDR3 has 15 amino acids. In germline, CDR1 is SGHRS, CDR2 YFSETQ. The CDR3 sequence is CASTTGTRGDNEQFF. The CDR3 DNA reads TGCGCCAGCACGACCGGGACTAGAGGGGACAATGAGCAGTTCTTC.